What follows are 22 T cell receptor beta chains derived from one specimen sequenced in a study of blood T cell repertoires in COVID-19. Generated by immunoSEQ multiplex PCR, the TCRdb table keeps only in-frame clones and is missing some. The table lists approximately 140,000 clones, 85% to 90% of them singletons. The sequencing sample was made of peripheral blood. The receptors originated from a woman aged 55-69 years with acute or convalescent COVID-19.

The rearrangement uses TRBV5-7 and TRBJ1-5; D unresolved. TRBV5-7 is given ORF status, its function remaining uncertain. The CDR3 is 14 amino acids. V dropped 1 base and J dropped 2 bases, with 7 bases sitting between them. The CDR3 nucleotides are TGTGCCAGCAGCTTGCGGTCTTGCAATCAGCCCCAGCATTTT. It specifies CASSLRSCNQPQHF.

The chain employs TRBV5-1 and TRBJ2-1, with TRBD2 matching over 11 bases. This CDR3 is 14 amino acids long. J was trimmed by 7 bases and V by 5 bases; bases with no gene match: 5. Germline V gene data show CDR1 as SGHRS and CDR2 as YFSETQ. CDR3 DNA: TGCGCCAGCAGAACAACTAGCGGGGGAAATGAGCAGTTCTTC. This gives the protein CASRTTSGGNEQFF.

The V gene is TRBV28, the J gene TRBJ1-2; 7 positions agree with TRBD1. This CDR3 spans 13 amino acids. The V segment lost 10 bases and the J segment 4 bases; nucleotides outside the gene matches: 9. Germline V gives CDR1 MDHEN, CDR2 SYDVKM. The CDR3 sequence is CATGQVPGYGYTF. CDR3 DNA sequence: TGTGCCACTGGACAGGTGCCTGGCTATGGCTACACCTTC.

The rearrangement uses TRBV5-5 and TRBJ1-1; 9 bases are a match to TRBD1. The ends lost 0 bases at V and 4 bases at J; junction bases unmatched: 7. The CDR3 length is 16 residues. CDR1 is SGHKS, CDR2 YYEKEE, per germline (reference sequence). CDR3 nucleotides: TGTGCCAGCAGCTTGGTCGTACGGACAGGGGCCACTGAAGCTTTCTTT. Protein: CASSLVVRTGATEAFF.

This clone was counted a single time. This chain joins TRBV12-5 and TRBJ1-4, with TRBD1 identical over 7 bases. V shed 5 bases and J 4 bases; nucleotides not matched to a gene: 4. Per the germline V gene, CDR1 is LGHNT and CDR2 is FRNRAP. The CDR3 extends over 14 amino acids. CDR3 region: CASGPGQFNEKLFF. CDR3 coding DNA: TGTGCTAGTGGTCCGGGACAGTTTAATGAAAAACTGTTTTTT.

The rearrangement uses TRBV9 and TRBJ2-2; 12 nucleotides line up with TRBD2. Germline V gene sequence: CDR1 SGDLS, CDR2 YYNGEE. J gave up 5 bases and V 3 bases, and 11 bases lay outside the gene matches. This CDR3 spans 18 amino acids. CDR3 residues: CASSGRTSGDLMTGELFF. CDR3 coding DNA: TGTGCCAGCAGCGGAAGGACTAGCGGGGACTTGATGACCGGGGAGCTGTTTTTT.

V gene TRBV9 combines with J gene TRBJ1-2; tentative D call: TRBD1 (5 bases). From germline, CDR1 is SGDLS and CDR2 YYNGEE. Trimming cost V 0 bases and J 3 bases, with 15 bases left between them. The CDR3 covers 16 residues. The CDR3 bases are TGTGCCAGCAGCGTAGGTGGGGGGGAGCAGTACTATGGCTACACCTTC. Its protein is CASSVGGGEQYYGYTF. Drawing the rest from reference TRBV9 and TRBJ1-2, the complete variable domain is DSGVTQTPKHLITATGQRVTLRCSPRSGDLSVYWYQQSLDQGLQFLIQYYNGEERAKGNILERFSAQQFPDLHSELNLSSLELGDSALYFCASSVGGGEQYYGYTFGSGTRLTVV.

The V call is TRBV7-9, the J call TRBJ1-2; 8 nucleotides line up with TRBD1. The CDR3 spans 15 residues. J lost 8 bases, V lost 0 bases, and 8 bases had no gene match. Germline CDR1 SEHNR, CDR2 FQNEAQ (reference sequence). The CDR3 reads CASSLAATGGDGYTF. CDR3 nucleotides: TGTGCCAGCAGCTTAGCGGCTACAGGGGGTGACGGCTACACCTTC.

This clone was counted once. CDR3 nucleotide sequence: TGTGCCAGTAGTAACCGAGGGACTAGCGGGGGCTATGGGACCCAGTACTTC. This encodes CASSNRGTSGGYGTQYF. This chain connects TRBV19 to TRBJ2-5, with 14 nucleotides matching TRBD2. V lost 4 bases, J lost 7 bases, and 11 bases stayed unmatched. The CDR3 extends over 17 amino acids. Germline V gene sequence: CDR1 LNHDA, CDR2 SQIVND (reference sequence).

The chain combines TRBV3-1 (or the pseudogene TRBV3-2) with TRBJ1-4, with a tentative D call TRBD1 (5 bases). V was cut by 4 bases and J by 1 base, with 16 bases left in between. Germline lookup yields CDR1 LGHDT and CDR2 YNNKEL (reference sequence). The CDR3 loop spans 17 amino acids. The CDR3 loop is CASSRLTTGETNEKLFF. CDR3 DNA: TGTGCCAGCAGCCGTCTCACCACGGGGGAAACTAATGAAAAACTGTTTTTT.

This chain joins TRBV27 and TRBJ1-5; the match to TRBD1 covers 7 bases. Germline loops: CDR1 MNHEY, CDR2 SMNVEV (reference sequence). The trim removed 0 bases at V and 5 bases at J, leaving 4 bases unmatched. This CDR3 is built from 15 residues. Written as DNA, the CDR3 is TGTGCCAGCAGTTTATCGAATCAGGGGGATCAGCCCCAGCATTTT. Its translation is CASSLSNQGDQPQHF.

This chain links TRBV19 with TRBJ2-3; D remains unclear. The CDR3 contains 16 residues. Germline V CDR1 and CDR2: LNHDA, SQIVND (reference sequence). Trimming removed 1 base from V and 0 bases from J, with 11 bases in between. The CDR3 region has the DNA TGTGCCAGTAGTATAGGGGCACAGTTCAGCACAGATACGCAGTATTTT. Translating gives CASSIGAQFSTDTQYF.

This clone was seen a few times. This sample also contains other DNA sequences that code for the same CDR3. The CDR3 reads CASSVSSGGSTDTQYF. DNA of the CDR3: TGTGCCAGCAGCGTCAGTAGCGGGGGGAGCACAGATACGCAGTATTTT. V usage is TRBV9 and J usage is TRBJ2-3, with TRBD2 identical over 10 bases. V gave up 2 bases and J gave up 0 bases; unmatched junction bases: 3. Germline V gene data show CDR1 as SGDLS and CDR2 as YYNGEE. The CDR3 is 16 amino acids.

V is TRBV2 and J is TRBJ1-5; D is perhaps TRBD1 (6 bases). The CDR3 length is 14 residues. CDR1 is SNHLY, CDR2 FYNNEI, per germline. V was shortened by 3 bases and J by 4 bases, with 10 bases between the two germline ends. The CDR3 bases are TGTGCCAGCAGTGAGTTGACAGGAAATCAGCCCCAGCATTTT. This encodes CASSELTGNQPQHF.

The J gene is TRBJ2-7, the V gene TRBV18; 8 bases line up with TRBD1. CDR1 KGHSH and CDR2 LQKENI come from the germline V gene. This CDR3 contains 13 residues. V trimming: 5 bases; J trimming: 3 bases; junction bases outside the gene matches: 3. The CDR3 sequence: CASSRTGFYEQYF. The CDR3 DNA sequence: TGTGCCAGCTCAAGGACAGGGTTCTACGAGCAGTACTTC. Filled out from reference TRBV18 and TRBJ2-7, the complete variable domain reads NAGVMQNPRHLVRRRGQEARLRCSPMKGHSHVYWYRQLPEEGLKFMVYLQKENIIDESGMPKERFSAEFPKEGPSILRIQQVVRGDSAAYFCASSRTGFYEQYFGPGTRLTVT.

This chain's CDR3 is CASSPAGGEQFF. In nucleotides, the CDR3 is TGCGCCAGCAGTCCAGCGGGGGGTGAGCAGTTCTTC. The V gene is TRBV10-1, the J gene TRBJ2-1, with TRBD2 matching 9 bases. This CDR3 contains 12 residues. V shed 5 bases and J 9 bases; nucleotides not matched to a gene: 2. Germline V gene data show CDR1 as WNHNN and CDR2 as SYGVQD (reference sequence).

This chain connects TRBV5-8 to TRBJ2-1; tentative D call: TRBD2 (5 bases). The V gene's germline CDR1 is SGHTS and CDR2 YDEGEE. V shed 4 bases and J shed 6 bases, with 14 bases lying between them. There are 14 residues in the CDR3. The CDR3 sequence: CASSQGGLLNEQFF. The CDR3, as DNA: TGTGCCAGCAGCCAAGGAGGACTTCTCAATGAGCAGTTCTTC.

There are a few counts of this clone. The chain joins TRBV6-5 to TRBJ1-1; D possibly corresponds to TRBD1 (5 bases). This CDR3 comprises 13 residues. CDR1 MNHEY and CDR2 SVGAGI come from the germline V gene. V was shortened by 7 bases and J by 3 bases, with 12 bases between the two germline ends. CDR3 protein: CASTGGADTEAFF. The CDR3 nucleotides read TGTGCCAGCACTGGAGGGGCGGACACTGAAGCTTTCTTT.

CDR3 nucleotide sequence: TGTGCCAGCTCACAGGTATTCAACAGGGGGAACACTGAAGCTTTCTTT. It translates to CASSQVFNRGNTEAFF. The rearrangement links TRBV18 to TRBJ1-1; 7 positions agree with TRBD1. Germline V gives CDR1 KGHSH, CDR2 LQKENI. The length of the CDR3 is 16 residues. Germline trimming cut 4 bases from V and 1 base from J; bases unmatched to any gene: 9.

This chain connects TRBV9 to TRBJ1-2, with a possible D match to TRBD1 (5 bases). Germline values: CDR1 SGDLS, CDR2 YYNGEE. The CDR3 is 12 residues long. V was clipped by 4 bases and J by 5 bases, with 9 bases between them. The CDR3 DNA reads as TGTGCCAGCAGCACCAGGGTTTATGGCTACACCTTC. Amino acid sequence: CASSTRVYGYTF.

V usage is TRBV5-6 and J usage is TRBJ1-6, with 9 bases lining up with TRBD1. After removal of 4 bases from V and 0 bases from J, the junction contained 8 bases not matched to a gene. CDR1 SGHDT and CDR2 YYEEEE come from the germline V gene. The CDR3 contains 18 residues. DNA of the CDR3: TGTGCCAGCAGCCCTTATGACAGGGGGAGCTCCTATAATTCACCCCTCCACTTT. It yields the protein CASSPYDRGSSYNSPLHF.

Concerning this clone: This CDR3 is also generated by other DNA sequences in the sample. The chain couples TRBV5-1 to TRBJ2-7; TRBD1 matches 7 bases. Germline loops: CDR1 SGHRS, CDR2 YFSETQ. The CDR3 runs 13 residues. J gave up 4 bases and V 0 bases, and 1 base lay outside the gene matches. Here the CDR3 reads CASSLEGAYEQYF. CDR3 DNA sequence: TGCGCCAGCAGCTTGGAGGGGGCGTACGAGCAGTACTTC.